These 20 T cell receptor beta chains originate from one sample sequenced in a study of T cell responses to AZD1222 COVID-19 vaccine. Method: immunoSEQ multiplex PCR; TCRdb's copy keeps in-frame clones and lacks some. The sample includes more than 55,000 clones, about 88% of them seen just once. Sequencing was performed on peripheral blood, taken 28 days after the second AZD1222 dose. These receptor sequences come from an adult who received the AZD1222 COVID-19 vaccine.

This clone has only a few counts. Written as DNA, the CDR3 is TGTGCCAGCAGTGAATATAAAGATCCTAACTATGGCTACACCTTC. This sequence encodes CASSEYKDPNYGYTF. The V gene is TRBV6-1, the J gene TRBJ1-2; D is ambiguous. Trimming stripped 2 bases from V and 0 bases from J, with 10 bases between. This CDR3 contains 15 residues. Looked up from germline, CDR1 is MNHNS and CDR2 is SASEGT.

The chain carries TRBV6-1 and TRBJ1-5, with 10 nucleotides matching TRBD1. The CDR3 consists of 18 residues. The junction had 13 bases not matched to a gene; V was cut back by 2 bases and J by 6 bases. Germline lookup yields CDR1 MNHNS and CDR2 SASEGT. The CDR3 DNA follows: TGTGCCAGCAGTGAAAGGGGCAGCGGACAGGGGGTGCGTCAGCCCCAGCATTTT. Protein sequence: CASSERGSGQGVRQPQHF.

The chain recombines TRBV5-1 with TRBJ2-5; TRBD2 is a possible D gene (5 bases). Trimming cost V 5 bases and J 5 bases, with 16 bases left between them. This CDR3 is 14 amino acids long. The germline V gene has CDR1 SGHRS and CDR2 YFSETQ. The CDR3 DNA is TGCGCCAGCAGGTTGCTAGCAGCAGAGGAGACCCAGTACTTC. This sequence encodes CASRLLAAEETQYF.

V and J are TRBV7-2 and TRBJ2-5, with 7 nucleotides matching TRBD1. Trimming took 5 bases from V and 2 from J; bases not matched to a gene: 8. This CDR3 is built from 15 residues. Germline-derived CDR1 and CDR2 are SGHTA and FQGNSA. The CDR3 region is CASSRTGPGQETQYF. The CDR3 DNA sequence: TGTGCCAGCAGCCGGACAGGCCCGGGGCAAGAGACCCAGTACTTC.

This clone came up a few times. The rearrangement links TRBV5-4 to TRBJ2-7; D call uncertain. The germline CDR1 and CDR2 sequences are SGHNT and YYREEE (reference sequence). This CDR3 spans 13 amino acids. V shed 0 bases and J shed 2 bases, with 6 bases lying between them. The CDR3 here is CASSLAGTYEQYF. CDR3 nucleotide sequence: TGTGCCAGCAGCTTGGCTGGGACCTACGAGCAGTACTTC.

CDR3 nucleotides: TGCGCCAGCAGTCCCGGACGGCACACCGGGGAGCTGTTTTTT. As protein: CASSPGRHTGELFF. The chain couples TRBV4-1 to TRBJ2-2; no clear D gene. The CDR3 has 14 amino acids. V dropped 6 bases and J dropped 3 bases, with 11 bases sitting between them. The germline V gene has CDR1 MGHRA and CDR2 YSYEKL.

The chain uses TRBV7-9 and TRBJ1-5; D unresolved. The CDR3 sequence is 14 residues long. CDR1 SEHNR and CDR2 FQNEAQ come from the germline V gene (reference sequence). Trimming shortened V by 6 bases and J by 1 base, and 10 bases separated the two germline ends. The CDR3 reads CASSYDGSNQPQHF. The CDR3 DNA sequence: TGTGCCAGCAGTTACGACGGAAGCAATCAGCCCCAGCATTTT.

This clone was seen only once. At one boundary the junction diverges from the germline segment, which might be a read error. This sequence joins TRBV7-7 and TRBJ1-4; D is undetermined. Germline V gene data show CDR1 as SSHAT and CDR2 as FNYEAQ (reference sequence). This CDR3 has 15 amino acids. CDR3 protein: CASSPRPPPNEKLFF. The CDR3, as DNA: TGTGCTAGCAGCCCCAGGCCACCTCCTAATGAAAAACTGTTTTTT.

The chain joins TRBV10-2 to TRBJ1-1, with D unclear. The CDR3 sequence is 12 residues long. V dropped 3 bases and J dropped 4 bases, with 6 bases sitting between them. In germline, CDR1 is WSHSY, CDR2 SAAADI. DNA for the CDR3: TGCGCCAGCAGTGAAAAGCCCACTGAAGCTTTCTTT. Its protein is CASSEKPTEAFF.

This sequence joins TRBV6-5 and TRBJ1-2; D possibly corresponds to TRBD1 (5 bases). There are 12 residues in the CDR3. V lost 6 bases, J lost 4 bases, and 9 bases lay in between. Germline assignment: CDR1 MNHEY and CDR2 SVGAGI. This CDR3 reads CASRGGSYGYTF. The DNA of the CDR3 is TGTGCCAGCAGGGGGGGAAGCTATGGCTACACCTTC.

V usage is TRBV19 and J usage is TRBJ1-1; 11 nucleotides align to TRBD1. The CDR3 runs 16 residues. V was clipped by 4 bases and J by 4 bases; unmatched bases: 8. From germline, CDR1 is LNHDA and CDR2 SQIVND (reference sequence). The CDR3 is CASSTPTGQGVTEAFF. As DNA, the CDR3 is TGTGCCAGTAGTACGCCCACGGGACAGGGGGTCACTGAAGCTTTCTTT.

The chain uses TRBV7-3 and TRBJ2-2; 7 nucleotides line up with TRBD1. The ends lost 5 bases at V and 5 bases at J; junction bases unmatched: 8. CDR1 and CDR2 from the germline V gene are SGHTA and FQGTGA. This CDR3 is built from 15 residues. In DNA, the CDR3 is TGTGCCAGCAGCCCGGGACAGTTAATGACCGGGGAGCTGTTTTTT. This translates into CASSPGQLMTGELFF.

This clone appeared once. The V gene is TRBV3-1 (or the pseudogene TRBV3-2), the J gene TRBJ1-2; possibly TRBD1 for D (5 bases). The CDR3 loop spans 18 amino acids. V dropped 4 bases and J dropped 5 bases, with 26 bases sitting between them. CDR1 LGHDT and CDR2 YNNKEL come from the germline V gene (reference sequence). The CDR3 reads CASSLYFVGGTGGYGYTF. CDR3 coding DNA: TGTGCCAGCAGCCTCTATTTCGTGGGCGGGACCGGGGGGTATGGCTACACCTTC.

This clone has only one observation. The chain joins TRBV11-3 to TRBJ2-2; TRBD2 is a possible D gene (5 bases). V was trimmed by 5 bases and J by 6 bases, leaving 7 bases between them. CDR1 and CDR2 (germline): SGHNT, YENEEA. This CDR3 spans 12 amino acids. The CDR3 loop reads CASSRGAGELFF. The CDR3 DNA reads as TGTGCCAGCAGCCGGGGTGCCGGGGAGCTGTTTTTT.

The chain recombines TRBV7-9 with TRBJ1-5, with D uncertain. CDR3 length equals 14 residues. Germline assignment: CDR1 SEHNR and CDR2 FQNEAQ (reference sequence). V was cut by 4 bases and J by 3 bases, with 10 bases left in between. Written as DNA, the CDR3 is TGTGCCAGCAGCTCGACACTAAACAATCAGCCCCAGCATTTT. Its protein product is CASSSTLNNQPQHF.

This rearrangement joins TRBV5-4 to TRBJ1-2, with 7 bases identical to TRBD1. CDR3 size: 14 residues. Germline trimming cut 4 bases from V and 6 bases from J; bases unmatched to any gene: 9. Per germline, CDR1 SGHNT and CDR2 YYREEE (reference sequence). The chain's CDR3 is CASSRAGGGDGYTF. The CDR3 DNA sequence: TGTGCCAGCAGCCGGGCAGGGGGTGGGGATGGCTACACCTTC.

The chain joins TRBV19 to TRBJ2-7; 12 bases fit TRBD2. The V segment lost 5 bases and the J segment 5 bases; nucleotides outside the gene matches: 7. Germline assignment: CDR1 LNHDA and CDR2 SQIVND (reference sequence). The CDR3 runs 15 residues. The CDR3 DNA is TGTGCCAGTAGTCAGTGGACTAGCGGGACGGACGAGCAGTACTTC. Its translation is CASSQWTSGTDEQYF.

The genes are TRBV12-3 or TRBV12-4 and TRBJ2-2; D may be TRBD1 or TRBD2 (6 bases each). CDR3 length: 13 residues. Trimming cost V 3 bases and J 6 bases, with 8 bases left between them. The CDR3 DNA sequence: TGTGCCAGCAGTTTTCGGGGGCCCGGGGAGCTGTTTTTT. Amino acid sequence: CASSFRGPGELFF.

The chain couples TRBV7-9 to TRBJ1-3; unclear D gene. The V end was cut by 0 bases, the J end by 2 bases, with 2 bases between. This CDR3 has 13 residues. The germline gives CDR1 SEHNR, CDR2 FQNEAQ (reference sequence). The CDR3 here is CASSLAAGNTIYF. In DNA form, the CDR3 reads TGTGCCAGCAGCTTAGCAGCTGGAAACACCATATATTTT.

The CDR3 bases are TGTGCCAGCGGAGGGGGCGGAGATACGCAGTATTTT. Its translation: CASGGGGDTQYF. The rearrangement joins TRBV12-3 or TRBV12-4 to TRBJ2-3; D is possibly TRBD1 (7 bases). The V end lost 8 bases, the J end lost 5 bases, and 11 bases lay between the germline ends. The CDR3 is made up of 12 amino acids.